The clone carrying this T cell receptor beta chain was detected a few times. This sample is drawn from a study of T cell responses to AZD1222 COVID-19 vaccine. Method: immunoSEQ multiplex PCR; TCRdb's copy keeps in-frame clones and lacks some. The profile shows 75,000 to 100,000 clones, roughly 90% of them singletons. The CDR3 runs to 14 residues. Germline V gives CDR1 MNHEY, CDR2 SVGEGT. V lost 2 bases to trimming and J lost 1 base, with 5 bases between them. V and J are TRBV6-2 or TRBV6-3 and TRBJ2-2, with D perhaps given as TRBD1 or TRBD2 (5 bases each). The sample in question was peripheral blood, obtained on day 0 of AZD1222 vaccination. The clonotype was recovered from an adult in good health. In DNA form, the CDR3 reads TGTGCCAGCAGTTACGGGGGGAACACCGGGGAGCTGTTTTTT. This codes for CASSYGGNTGELFF.